The 11 T cell receptor beta chains below come from one sample, sequenced in a study of blood T cells in healthy people across ages. Primed by a sample-barcoded 5' primer and a J-beta primer mix, a second PCR proceeded for about 6 to 11 cycles. TCRdb passed the 5' RACE reads through MiXCR, listing each CDR3 protein once. Of about 1.5 million distinct CDR3 sequences in the sample, 42% were seen once. Sequences were obtained from blood. Every receptor here comes from a woman aged 18-29 years in good health.

The chain is built from TRBV15 and TRBJ1-4, with unresolved D. Germline CDR1 is LNHNV and CDR2 is YYDKDF (reference sequence). V lost 9 bases, J lost 8 bases, and 7 bases lay in between. There are 10 residues in the CDR3. The CDR3 is CATEKEKLFF. In nucleotides, the CDR3 is TGTGCCACGGAGAAGGAAAAACTGTTTTTT.

The chain couples TRBV20-1 to TRBJ1-4; D may be TRBD1 (5 bases). In germline, CDR1 is DFQATT, CDR2 SNEGSKA (reference sequence). V lost 0 bases, J lost 5 bases, and 13 bases lay in between. CDR3 size: 15 residues. The CDR3: CSAREPHRINEKLFF. The CDR3 DNA reads as TGCAGTGCTAGAGAACCCCACAGGATCAATGAAAAACTGTTTTTT.

This clonotype has just a few counts. The chain has TRBV21-1 and TRBJ2-7; no check of the table's D call, TRBD2, against the DNA was made. TRBV21-1 is an annotated pseudogene. The CDR3 extends over 19 amino acids. The CDR3 is CASSKRRTSGGDKYYEQYF. CDR3 coding DNA: TGTGCCAGCAGCAAAAGGAGGACTAGCGGGGGCGACAAGTACTACGAGCAGTACTTC.

This clonotype was recorded a few times. The chain employs TRBV9 and TRBJ2-7; a weak D match, TRBD2 (7 bases). The CDR3 runs 15 residues. The ends were cut back, 3 bases at V and 3 bases at J, with 16 bases in the middle. Germline loops: CDR1 SGDLS, CDR2 YYNGEE. The CDR3 loop is CASSEGGGKYYEQYF. The CDR3 bases are TGTGCCAGCAGCGAGGGCGGGGGCAAATACTACGAGCAGTACTTC.

This clonotype was found a few times. This chain links TRBV6-2 or TRBV6-3 with TRBJ2-7, with 8 bases aligning to TRBD1. Germline loops: CDR1 MNHEY, CDR2 SVGEGT. CDR3 length: 15 residues. With 0 bases clipped from V and 6 bases from J, the junction kept 7 bases outside the gene matches. The CDR3 spells CASSYSPDRVREQYF. The CDR3, as DNA: TGTGCCAGCAGTTACTCTCCGGACAGGGTTCGCGAGCAGTACTTC.

Details on this clonotype: One end of the junction does not line up with germline, which may come from a read error. The rearrangement joins TRBV4-1 to TRBJ1-2; D ambiguous. Germline CDR1 is MGHRA and CDR2 is YSYEKL. The CDR3 runs 14 residues. CDR3 loop: CANSQVASNYGYTF. CDR3 DNA: TGCGCCAACAGCCAAGTGGCTAGTAACTATGGCTACACCTTC.

V is TRBV20-1 and J is TRBJ2-3; weak D call: TRBD1 (6 bases). Germline V gene sequence: CDR1 DFQATT, CDR2 SNEGSKA (reference sequence). V was cut by 4 bases and J by 0 bases, with 14 bases left in between. The CDR3 contains 15 residues. The DNA for the CDR3 is TGCAGTGCTAAACCCTGGACAGATAGCACAGATACGCAGTATTTT. The encoded protein is CSAKPWTDSTDTQYF.

Only a few counts were recorded for this clonotype. This rearrangement joins TRBV5-6 to TRBJ2-4; no firm D call. There are 13 residues in the CDR3. In germline, CDR1 is SGHDT, CDR2 YYEEEE. V lost 3 bases and J lost 2, with 6 bases in between. The CDR3 coding sequence is TGTGCCAGCAGCTCAGCTCCCAAAAACATTCAGTACTTC. Its protein is CASSSAPKNIQYF. Together with reference TRBV5-6 and TRBJ2-4, the CDR3 gives the full variable domain: DAGVTQSPTHLIKTRGQQVTLRCSPKSGHDTVSWYQQALGQGPQFIFQYYEEEERQRGNFPDRFSGHQFPNYSSELNVNALLLGDSALYLCASSSAPKNIQYFGAGTRLSVL.

This chain joins TRBV18 and TRBJ1-1; D not resolved. The CDR3 length is 14 residues. Trimming shortened V by 2 bases and J by 5 bases, and 12 bases separated the two germline ends. Germline V gives CDR1 KGHSH, CDR2 LQKENI. The CDR3 sequence: CASSPGIRGTEAFF. The CDR3 DNA is TGTGCCAGCTCACCAGGGATTAGAGGAACTGAAGCTTTCTTT.

The chain joins TRBV20-1 to TRBJ2-3; no definite D call. With 5 bases removed from V and 5 bases from J, the gap between germline ends came to 14 bases. The CDR3 extends over 13 amino acids. Looked up from germline, CDR1 is DFQATT and CDR2 is SNEGSKA (reference sequence). This chain's CDR3 is CSASRAQRDTQYF. CDR3 bases: TGCAGTGCTTCCCGGGCTCAGCGAGATACGCAGTATTTT.

This clonotype has a handful of counts. The CDR3 here is CASGGSVNEQFF. CDR3 DNA sequence: TGTGCCAGCGGTGGCAGTGTCAATGAGCAGTTCTTC. The V call is TRBV11-3, the J call TRBJ2-1; no firm D call. With 8 bases removed from V and 6 bases from J, the gap between germline ends came to 11 bases. Germline V gene data show CDR1 as SGHNT and CDR2 as YENEEA. CDR3 size: 12 residues. Together with reference TRBV11-3 and TRBJ2-1, the CDR3 gives the full variable domain: EAGVVQSPRYKIIEKKQPVAFWCNPISGHNTLYWYLQNLGQGPELLIRYENEEAVDDSQLPKDRFSAERLKGVDSTLKIQPAELGDSAVYLCASGGSVNEQFFGPGTRLTVL.